The T cell receptor (beta chain) under discussion was sequenced for a study of T cell responses to AZD1222 COVID-19 vaccine. TCRdb's copy holds only in-frame clones and misses some; the assay was immunoSEQ multiplex PCR. The sample records about 89,000 clones, more than 70% being singletons. The junction had 2 bases not matched to a gene; V was cut back by 1 base and J by 2 bases. The CDR3 length is 15 residues. Germline CDR1 reads LGHDT; CDR2 reads YNNKEL (reference sequence). General study findings and limits: With dominance at 160-218 and 743-854, vaccine-associated CD4 TCRs spanned spike. Clonal diversity may have been underestimated in mostly white British donors.

Comments on this clone: The antigen is undetermined.

Here the sequenced sample was peripheral blood, taken 28 days after the second AZD1222 dose. J is TRBJ2-7 and V is TRBV3-1 (or the pseudogene TRBV3-2); 10 bases agree with TRBD1. The TCR was taken from an adult who received the AZD1222 COVID-19 vaccine. This CDR3 is CASSQAGQGTYEQYF. The CDR3 DNA sequence: TGTGCCAGCAGCCAAGCGGGACAGGGGACCTACGAGCAGTACTTC.